These T cell receptor beta chains were read from a single sample in a study of shared clonotypes between healthy human individuals. The repertoire was sequenced with immunoSEQ multiplex PCR; TCRdb's copy has only in-frame clones and lacks some. Here the sample spans 750,000 to 1,000,000 clones, over 90% being singletons. The sequenced material came from naive CD8+ T cells sorted from blood. All receptors derive from a man aged 25-45 years in good health. Both conserved end residues are part of each CDR3. Fields, in order: clone size, V gene, D gene, J gene, CDR3 protein, CDR3 DNA. The D gene is left open where the match is weak. Size is omitted from some rows. Given values are once, few, many or a class for expanded clones.

NA	TRBV4-3	TRBD1	TRBJ2-7	CASSQGTGDYEQYF	TGCGCCAGCAGCCAAGGGACAGGGGACTACGAGCAGTACTTC
NA	TRBV4-1	TRBD2	TRBJ2-7	CASSQAGWTSGAYEQYF	TGCGCCAGCAGCCAAGCCGGATGGACTAGCGGGGCGTACGAGCAGTACTTC
NA	TRBV7-9	NA	TRBJ2-3	CASSPGWGIKVAQYF	TGTGCCAGCAGCCCCGGGTGGGGAATTAAAGTAGCGCAGTATTTT
NA	TRBV25-1	NA	TRBJ2-2	CASTLGGRTGELFF	TGTGCCAGCACTTTGGGGGGTCGCACCGGGGAGCTGTTTTTT
NA	TRBV29-1	TRBD1	TRBJ2-1	CSVEGQGAEDEQFF	TGCAGCGTTGAGGGTCAGGGGGCCGAGGATGAGCAGTTCTTC
NA	TRBV5-4	NA	TRBJ2-2	CASSVRGGVTGELFF	TGTGCCAGCAGCGTCAGGGGGGGTGTCACCGGGGAGCTGTTTTTT
NA	TRBV27	TRBD2	TRBJ2-3	CASSFAGEGDTQYF	TGTGCCAGCAGTTTCGCGGGAGAGGGAGATACGCAGTATTTT
once	TRBV6-6	NA	TRBJ1-3	CASSYGDSIYF	TGTGCCAGCAGTTACGGGGACTCCATATATTTT
NA	TRBV11-2	NA	TRBJ2-5	CASSLELWGETQYF	TGTGCCAGCAGCTTAGAGTTGTGGGGAGAGACCCAGTACTTC
NA	TRBV4-1	NA	TRBJ2-5	CASSQAHEGETQYF	TGCGCCAGCAGCCAAGCCCATGAGGGGGAGACCCAGTACTTC
NA	TRBV27	NA	TRBJ2-1	CASSSQANNEQFF	TGTGCCAGCAGTTCCCAGGCGAACAATGAGCAGTTCTTC
NA	TRBV19	NA	TRBJ1-2	CASGPFQGLANYGYTF	TGTGCCAGTGGCCCTTTTCAGGGTTTGGCTAACTATGGCTACACCTTC
NA	TRBV13	TRBD1	TRBJ2-7	CASSLGDSYEQYF	TGTGCCAGCAGCCTGGGGGACAGCTACGAGCAGTACTTC
NA	TRBV7-9	TRBD2	TRBJ2-2	CASSRSGRMGTGELFF	TGTGCCAGCAGTCGTAGCGGGAGAATGGGGACCGGGGAGCTGTTTTTT
NA	TRBV9	NA	TRBJ2-7	CASSVDGSPYEQYF	TGTGCCAGCAGCGTAGACGGGTCCCCCTACGAGCAGTACTTC
NA	TRBV6-6	TRBD1	TRBJ1-5	CASRAYRGGNQPQHF	TGTGCCAGCAGGGCCTACAGGGGCGGCAATCAGCCCCAGCATTTT
NA	TRBV7-2	NA	TRBJ1-1	CASRPRGSTEAFF	TGTGCCAGCAGGCCTAGGGGGTCCACTGAAGCTTTCTTT
NA	TRBV11-2	TRBD2	TRBJ2-1	CASSLEGGGNRNEQFF	TGTGCCAGCAGCTTAGAGGGGGGAGGGAATAGAAATGAGCAGTTCTTC
NA	TRBV29-1	TRBD1	TRBJ2-1	CSVVGQEYNEQFF	TGCAGCGTTGTGGGACAGGAGTACAATGAGCAGTTCTTC
NA	TRBV9	NA	TRBJ2-6	CASSATKTGRGSGANVLTF	TGTGCCAGCAGCGCAACAAAGACAGGACGGGGCTCTGGGGCCAACGTCCTGACTTTC
NA	TRBV4-2	TRBD1	TRBJ1-2	CASSQASTGEYGYTF	TGTGCCAGCAGCCAAGCGAGTACAGGGGAGTATGGCTACACCTTC
NA	TRBV9	NA	TRBJ2-1	CASSVDGSTYNEQFF	TGTGCCAGCAGCGTTGATGGGAGCACCTACAATGAGCAGTTCTTC
NA	TRBV10-2	NA	TRBJ1-1	CASSEPYRTPPDTEAFF	TGCGCCAGCAGTGAGCCTTATCGTACCCCCCCGGACACTGAAGCTTTCTTT
NA	TRBV5-4	NA	TRBJ2-6	CASSVSLGANVLTF	TGTGCCAGCAGCGTCTCCCTCGGGGCCAACGTCCTGACTTTC
few	TRBV27	TRBD1	TRBJ2-1	CASSPGQVSYNEQFF	TGTGCCAGCAGTCCGGGACAGGTCTCCTACAATGAGCAGTTCTTC
NA	TRBV19	TRBD2	TRBJ2-3	CASSILIVAASGRASTDTQYF	TGTGCCAGTAGTATCTTGATTGTTGCGGCTAGCGGGAGGGCCAGCACAGATACGCAGTATTTT
once	TRBV19	NA	TRBJ1-1	CASSIRFGGRQGEYTEAFF	TGTGCCAGTAGTATTAGGTTCGGAGGTCGGCAGGGCGAGTACACTGAAGCTTTCTTT
NA	TRBV4-1	NA	TRBJ2-3	CASSQESLSTDTQYF	TGCGCCAGCAGCCAAGAGTCCTTAAGCACAGATACGCAGTATTTT
NA	TRBV27	NA	TRBJ2-1	CASSLVSSFPYNEQFF	TGTGCCAGCAGTTTAGTTAGCAGCTTCCCCTACAATGAGCAGTTCTTC
NA	TRBV7-9	NA	TRBJ2-5	CASSLVPGDGETQYF	TGTGCCAGCAGCTTAGTGCCAGGGGATGGGGAGACCCAGTACTTC
NA	TRBV7-2	NA	TRBJ2-1	CASSSDGKAFF	TGTGCCAGCAGCTCGGACGGGAAAGCTTTCTTC
NA	TRBV10-1	TRBD1	TRBJ2-7	CASSEYRTGPYEQYF	TGCGCCAGCAGTGAGTACAGGACAGGGCCCTACGAGCAGTACTTC
NA	TRBV15	TRBD2	TRBJ2-3	CATSRLAGASDTQYF	TGTGCCACCAGCAGACTAGCGGGAGCTTCAGATACGCAGTATTTT
NA	TRBV19	NA	TRBJ2-1	CASSFSSGYNEQFF	TGTGCCAGTAGTTTCTCTTCAGGCTACAATGAGCAGTTCTTC
NA	TRBV5-1	TRBD1	TRBJ1-2	CASSPGQGVVYGYTF	TGCGCCAGCAGCCCCGGCCAGGGGGTAGTCTATGGCTACACCTTC
NA	TRBV6-6	TRBD2	TRBJ2-1	CASSYSKGLAEAEQFF	TGTGCCAGCAGTTACTCGAAGGGACTAGCGGAGGCGGAGCAGTTCTTC
NA	TRBV7-9	TRBD1	TRBJ2-5	CASSLARQGVETQYF	TGTGCCAGCAGCTTAGCTAGACAGGGAGTGGAGACCCAGTACTTC
NA	TRBV7-9	TRBD1	TRBJ2-7	CASSSTGHEQYF	TGTGCCAGCAGCTCGACAGGGCACGAGCAGTACTTC
NA	TRBV13	NA	TRBJ2-5	CASSSGLAGETQYF	TGTGCCAGCAGCTCAGGGCTGGCAGGGGAGACCCAGTACTTC
NA	TRBV30	TRBD2	TRBJ2-1	CAWSDQGSGSSYRDNEQFF	TGTGCCTGGAGTGATCAAGGTAGCGGGAGTAGTTATCGAGACAATGAGCAGTTCTTC
once	TRBV7-2	TRBD2	TRBJ2-1	CASSLGVAGGYNEQFF	TGTGCCAGCAGTCTTGGTGTGGCGGGAGGATACAATGAGCAGTTCTTC
NA	TRBV4-1	NA	TRBJ2-7	CASSRGPGHEQYF	TGCGCCAGCAGCCGCGGTCCTGGGCACGAGCAGTACTTC
NA	TRBV28	NA	TRBJ2-1	CASSLLSSGNEQFF	TGTGCCAGCAGTTTACTTAGCTCCGGCAATGAGCAGTTCTTC
NA	TRBV7-8	TRBD1	TRBJ1-1	CASIRQGMNTEAFF	TGTGCCAGCATCCGACAGGGAATGAACACTGAAGCTTTCTTT
NA	TRBV4-1	TRBD1	TRBJ2-7	CASSTPGQGFYEQYF	TGCGCCAGCAGCACCCCGGGACAGGGTTTCTACGAGCAGTACTTC
NA	TRBV29-1	NA	TRBJ2-5	CSVAWQADLTQYF	TGCAGCGTTGCCTGGCAGGCGGATTTGACCCAGTACTTC
NA	TRBV27	NA	TRBJ2-5	CASSSLGRGETQYF	TGTGCCAGCAGTTCCCTAGGCAGAGGGGAGACCCAGTACTTC
NA	TRBV6-1	NA	TRBJ2-2	CASSGSGYNTGELFF	TGTGCCAGCAGTGGTTCAGGGTACAACACCGGGGAGCTGTTTTTT
NA	TRBV27	NA	TRBJ2-1	CASSKGGGEQFF	TGTGCCAGCAGTAAGGGGGGCGGTGAGCAGTTCTTC
once	TRBV7-9	NA	TRBJ2-1	CASSYDVRPRDEQFF	TGTGCCAGCAGCTATGATGTCAGGCCCAGGGATGAGCAGTTCTTC
NA	TRBV28	NA	TRBJ2-5	CASSYKTQYF	TGTGCCAGCAGTTATAAGACCCAGTACTTC
NA	TRBV13	NA	TRBJ2-7	CASSLVGGATYEQYF	TGTGCCAGCAGCTTAGTTGGGGGGGCAACCTACGAGCAGTACTTC